This paragraph reports one T cell receptor beta chain. The antigen is not known. The sample belongs to a study of shared clonotypes between healthy human individuals. Notes on the study in general: The represented genetic and exposure-history diversity was limited by the small number of donors.

Trimming took off 0 bases at V and 10 bases at J, with 12 bases between the two ends. CDR1 is GTSNPN, CDR2 SVGIG, per germline (reference sequence). This CDR3 has 12 residues. Only Caucasian adults living in Nashville, Tennessee served as donors. TCRdb keeps only in-frame clones here, not all; method: immunoSEQ multiplex PCR. The sample shows around 500,000 clones, 81% of them seen only once. The sequence was obtained from a woman aged 35 to 49 in good health. Some clones in this sample may be carry-over from other donors' samples. This chain uses TRBV30 with TRBJ1-1; D perhaps matches TRBD1 (6 bases). Input material: PBMCs. The CDR3 protein is CAWSVWEGGAFF. CDR3 coding DNA: TGTGCCTGGAGTGTATGGGAAGGGGGAGCTTTCTTT.